The 8 T cell receptor beta chains given below trace back to one sample, sequenced in a study of T cell repertoires in cytomegalovirus infection. No antigens are known for them. TCRdb called the reads again in MiXCR, with one record for every CDR3 protein. The sample holds some 560,000 distinct CDR3 sequences; almost 40% are singletons and the top ten take around 48%. The sequencing here drew on cultured PBMCs, taken from culture after CMV antigen stimulation. These receptors all come from a human donor in good health (CMV status not recorded). Some clones in this sample may be carry-over from other donors' samples.

This clonotype has only a few counts. Here the CDR3 reads CASSSGTASYEQYF. CDR3 DNA: TGTGCCAGCAGCAGCGGGACCGCGTCCTACGAGCAGTACTTC. This chain links TRBV7-2 with TRBJ2-7; TRBD2 matches 7 bases. Germline CDR1 reads SGHTA; CDR2 reads FQGNSA. Losses at the gene ends were 5 bases for V and 1 base for J; bases not matched to a gene: 5. The CDR3 sequence is 14 residues long.

This sequence joins TRBV27 and TRBJ2-4; 8 bases line up with TRBD1. With V trimmed by 1 base and J by 0 bases, 2 bases remained unmatched. The CDR3 has 16 residues. From germline, CDR1 is MNHEY and CDR2 SMNVEV (reference sequence). CDR3 DNA sequence: TGTGCCAGCAGTTTATTTGGGACAGGAGCCAAAAACATTCAGTACTTC. It translates to CASSLFGTGAKNIQYF.

The chain couples TRBV10-3 to TRBJ2-5; no reliable D call. This CDR3 comprises 12 residues. V gave up 2 bases and J gave up 7 bases, with 8 bases separating them. CDR1 ENHRY and CDR2 SYGVKD come from the germline V gene. The CDR3 region has the DNA TGTGCCATCAGTGAGACGGCAGGGACCCAGTACTTC. Translation: CAISETAGTQYF.

The V call is TRBV12-3 or TRBV12-4, the J call TRBJ2-2; TRBD1 matches 7 bases. V dropped 8 bases and J dropped 5; count of bases not matched to a gene: 8. This CDR3 spans 14 amino acids. This chain's CDR3 is CASAATGMTGELFF. The CDR3 nucleotides read TGTGCCAGCGCCGCGACAGGGATGACCGGGGAGCTGTTTTTT.

The chain carries TRBV7-4 and TRBJ2-2; D assignment may be TRBD1 or TRBD2 (5 bases each). Germline loops: CDR1 SGHVT, CDR2 SQSDAQ. V dropped 7 bases and J dropped 4 bases, with 10 bases sitting between them. This CDR3 is built from 13 residues. The CDR3 sequence: CASMPGGTGELFF. CDR3 DNA: TGTGCCAGCATGCCTGGGGGCACCGGGGAGCTGTTTTTT.

This clonotype has at least ten counts. V and J are TRBV7-2 and TRBJ1-2, with 7 nucleotides matching TRBD1. The CDR3 spans 15 residues. Losses at the gene ends were 2 bases for V and 6 bases for J; bases not matched to a gene: 9. CDR1 and CDR2 from the germline V gene are SGHTA and FQGNSA. The CDR3: CASSLSWGQLNGYTF. The CDR3 DNA sequence: TGTGCCAGCAGCTTAAGCTGGGGACAGCTCAATGGCTACACCTTC. Filled out from reference TRBV7-2 and TRBJ1-2, the complete variable domain reads GAGVSQSPSNKVTEKGKDVELRCDPISGHTALYWYRQSLGQGLEFLIYFQGNSAPDKSGLPSDRFSAERTGGSVSTLTIQRTQQEDSAVYLCASSLSWGQLNGYTFGSGTRLTVV.

This clonotype was found a few times. The chain recombines TRBV6-2 or TRBV6-3 with TRBJ2-7; D remains ambiguous. The V end was cut by 5 bases, the J end by 3 bases, with 14 bases between. The CDR3 spans 14 residues. Per the germline V gene, CDR1 is MNHEY and CDR2 is SVGEGT. The CDR3 DNA sequence: TGTGCCAGCAGTACGGTGGGCAGCCTCTACGAGCAGTACTTC. Amino acid sequence: CASSTVGSLYEQYF.

V is TRBV7-2 and J is TRBJ2-7, with D possibly being TRBD2 (6 bases). The germline gives CDR1 SGHTA, CDR2 FQGNSA. This CDR3 is 12 amino acids long. The V end was cut by 5 bases, the J end by 12 bases, with 17 bases between. The CDR3 DNA reads TGTGCCAGCAGCCTTAGTGTTGGAGGGCGGTACTTC. This gives the protein CASSLSVGGRYF.